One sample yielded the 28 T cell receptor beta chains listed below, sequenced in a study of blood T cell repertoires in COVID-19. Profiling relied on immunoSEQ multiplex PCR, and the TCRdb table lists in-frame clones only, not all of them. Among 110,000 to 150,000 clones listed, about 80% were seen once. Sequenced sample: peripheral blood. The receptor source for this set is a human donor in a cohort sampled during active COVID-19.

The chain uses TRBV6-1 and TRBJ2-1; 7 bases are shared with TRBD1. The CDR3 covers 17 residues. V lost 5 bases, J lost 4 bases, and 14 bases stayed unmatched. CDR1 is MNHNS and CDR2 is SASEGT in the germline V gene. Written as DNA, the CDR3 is TGTGCCAGCAGTAAAGTAGGGACAGCTTTCCTTTACAATGAGCAGTTCTTC. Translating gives CASSKVGTAFLYNEQFF.

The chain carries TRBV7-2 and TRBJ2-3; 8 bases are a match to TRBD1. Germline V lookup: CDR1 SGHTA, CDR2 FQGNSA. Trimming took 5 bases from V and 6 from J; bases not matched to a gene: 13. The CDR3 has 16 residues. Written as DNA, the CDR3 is TGTGCCAGCAGCCCCCGGACAGGGAGGAACGTGGATACGCAGTATTTT. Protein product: CASSPRTGRNVDTQYF. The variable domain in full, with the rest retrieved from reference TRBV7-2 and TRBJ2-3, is GAGVSQSPSNKVTEKGKDVELRCDPISGHTALYWYRQSLGQGLEFLIYFQGNSAPDKSGLPSDRFSAERTGGSVSTLTIQRTQQEDSAVYLCASSPRTGRNVDTQYFGPGTRLTVL.

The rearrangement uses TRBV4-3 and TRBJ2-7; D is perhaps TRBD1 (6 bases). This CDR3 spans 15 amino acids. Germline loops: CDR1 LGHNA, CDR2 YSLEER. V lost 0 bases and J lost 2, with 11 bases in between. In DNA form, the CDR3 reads TGCGCCAGCAGCCAAGAATACAGGGTTGCCTACGAGCAGTACTTC. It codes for CASSQEYRVAYEQYF.

The chain's CDR3 is CASSETGTSGQPQHF. CDR3 DNA sequence: TGTGCCAGCAGCGAGACAGGTACCTCGGGGCAGCCCCAGCATTTT. The chain combines TRBV9 with TRBJ1-5; TRBD1 might be the D (6 bases). Germline V gene data show CDR1 as SGDLS and CDR2 as YYNGEE. This CDR3 has 15 residues. The V and J ends lost 3 bases and 7 bases respectively, with 17 bases between them.

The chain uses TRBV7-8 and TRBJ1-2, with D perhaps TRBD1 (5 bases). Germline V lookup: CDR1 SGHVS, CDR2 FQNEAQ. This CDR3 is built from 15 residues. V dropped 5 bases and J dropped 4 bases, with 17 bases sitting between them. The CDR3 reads CASSQGVSGVYGYTF. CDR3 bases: TGTGCCAGCAGCCAAGGGGTATCAGGAGTCTATGGCTACACCTTC.

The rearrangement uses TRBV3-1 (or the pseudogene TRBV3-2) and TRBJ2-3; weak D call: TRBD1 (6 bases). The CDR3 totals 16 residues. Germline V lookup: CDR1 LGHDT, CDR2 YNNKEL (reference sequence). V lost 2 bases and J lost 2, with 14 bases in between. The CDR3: CASSQPGERVTDTQYF. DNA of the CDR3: TGTGCCAGCAGCCAACCAGGGGAGAGGGTCACAGATACGCAGTATTTT.

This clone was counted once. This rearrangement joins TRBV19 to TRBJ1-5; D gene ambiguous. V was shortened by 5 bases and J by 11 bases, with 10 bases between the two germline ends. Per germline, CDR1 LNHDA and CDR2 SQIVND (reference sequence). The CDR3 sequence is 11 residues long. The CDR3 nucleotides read TGTGCCAGTAGTGACACCTGGGCCCAGCATTTT. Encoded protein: CASSDTWAQHF.

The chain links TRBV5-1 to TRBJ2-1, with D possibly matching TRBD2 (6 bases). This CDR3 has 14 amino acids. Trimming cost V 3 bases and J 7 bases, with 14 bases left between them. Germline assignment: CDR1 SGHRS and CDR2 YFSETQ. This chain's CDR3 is CASSSGGTGNEQFF. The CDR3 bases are TGCGCCAGCAGCTCTGGGGGGACCGGTAATGAGCAGTTCTTC.

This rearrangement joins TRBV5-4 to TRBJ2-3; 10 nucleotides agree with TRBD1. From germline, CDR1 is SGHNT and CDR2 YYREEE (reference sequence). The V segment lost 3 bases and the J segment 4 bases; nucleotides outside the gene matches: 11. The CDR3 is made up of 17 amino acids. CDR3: CASSSDRGSWVADTQYF. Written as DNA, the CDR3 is TGTGCCAGCAGCTCGGACAGGGGGTCGTGGGTGGCAGATACGCAGTATTTT. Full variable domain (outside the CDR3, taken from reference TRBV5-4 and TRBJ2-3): ETGVTQSPTHLIKTRGQQVTLRCSSQSGHNTVSWYQQALGQGPQFIFQYYREEENGRGNFPPRFSGLQFPNYSSELNVNALELDDSALYLCASSSDRGSWVADTQYFGPGTRLTVL.

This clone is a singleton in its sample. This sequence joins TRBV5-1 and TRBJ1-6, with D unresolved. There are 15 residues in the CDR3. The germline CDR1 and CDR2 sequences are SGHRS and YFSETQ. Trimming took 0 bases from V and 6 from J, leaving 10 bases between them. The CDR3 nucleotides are TGCGCCAGCAGCTTGGTTCCCGGGGTTAATTCACCCCTCCACTTT. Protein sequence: CASSLVPGVNSPLHF.

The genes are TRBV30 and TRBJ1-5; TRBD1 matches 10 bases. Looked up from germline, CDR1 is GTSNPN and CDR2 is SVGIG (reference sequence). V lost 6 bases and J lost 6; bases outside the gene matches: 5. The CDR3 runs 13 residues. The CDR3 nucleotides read TGTGCCTGCCGGGACAGGGGACTTCAGCCCCAGCATTTT. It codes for CACRDRGLQPQHF.

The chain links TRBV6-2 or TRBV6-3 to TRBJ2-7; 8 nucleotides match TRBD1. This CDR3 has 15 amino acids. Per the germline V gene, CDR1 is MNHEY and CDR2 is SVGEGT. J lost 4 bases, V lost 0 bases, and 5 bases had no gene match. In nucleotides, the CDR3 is TGTGCCAGCAGTTACTCGGGCAGGGGGCGTTACGAGCAGTACTTC. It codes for CASSYSGRGRYEQYF.

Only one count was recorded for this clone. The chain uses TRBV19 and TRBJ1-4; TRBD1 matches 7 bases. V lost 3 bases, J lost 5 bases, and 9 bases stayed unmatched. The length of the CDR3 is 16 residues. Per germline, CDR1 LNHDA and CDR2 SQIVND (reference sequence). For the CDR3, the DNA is TGTGCCAGTAGTATTATTGGGGGACAGTTGAATGAAAAACTGTTTTTT. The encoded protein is CASSIIGGQLNEKLFF.

The CDR3 protein is CATSDPGTGFNSGANVLTF. The CDR3 nucleotides are TGTGCCACCAGTGATCCCGGGACAGGATTTAACTCTGGGGCCAACGTCCTGACTTTC. The chain combines TRBV24-1 with TRBJ2-6; 8 positions match TRBD1. The V and J ends lost 3 bases and 0 bases, in that order; junction bases with no gene match: 9. There are 19 residues in the CDR3. Germline V lookup: CDR1 KGHDR, CDR2 SFDVKD.

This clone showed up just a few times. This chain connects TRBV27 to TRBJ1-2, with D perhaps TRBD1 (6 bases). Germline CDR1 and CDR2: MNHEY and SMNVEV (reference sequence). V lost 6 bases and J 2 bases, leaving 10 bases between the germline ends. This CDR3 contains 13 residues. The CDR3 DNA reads TGTGCCAGCAGATTGACAGGCAACTATGGCTACACCTTC. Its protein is CASRLTGNYGYTF.

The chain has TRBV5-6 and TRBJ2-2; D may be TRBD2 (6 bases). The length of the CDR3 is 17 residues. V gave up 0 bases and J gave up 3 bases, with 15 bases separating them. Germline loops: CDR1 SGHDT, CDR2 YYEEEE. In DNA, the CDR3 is TGTGCCAGCAGCTTGGGGTTGCTTGCGGGATACACCGGGGAGCTGTTTTTT. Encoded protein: CASSLGLLAGYTGELFF.

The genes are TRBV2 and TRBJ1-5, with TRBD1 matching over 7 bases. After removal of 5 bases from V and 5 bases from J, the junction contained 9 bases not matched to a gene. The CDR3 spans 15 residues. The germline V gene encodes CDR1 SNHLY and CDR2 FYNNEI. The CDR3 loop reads CASSFGQGGHQPQHF. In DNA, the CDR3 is TGTGCCAGCAGTTTCGGGCAGGGGGGACATCAGCCCCAGCATTTT.

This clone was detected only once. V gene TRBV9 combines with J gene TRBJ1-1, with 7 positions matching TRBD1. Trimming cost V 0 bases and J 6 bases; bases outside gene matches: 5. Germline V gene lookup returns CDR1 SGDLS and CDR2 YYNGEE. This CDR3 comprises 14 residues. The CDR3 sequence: CASSVGPGTAEAFF. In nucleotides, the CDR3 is TGTGCCAGCAGCGTAGGCCCGGGGACAGCTGAAGCTTTCTTT. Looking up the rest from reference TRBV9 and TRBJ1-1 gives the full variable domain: DSGVTQTPKHLITATGQRVTLRCSPRSGDLSVYWYQQSLDQGLQFLIQYYNGEERAKGNILERFSAQQFPDLHSELNLSSLELGDSALYFCASSVGPGTAEAFFGQGTRLTVV.

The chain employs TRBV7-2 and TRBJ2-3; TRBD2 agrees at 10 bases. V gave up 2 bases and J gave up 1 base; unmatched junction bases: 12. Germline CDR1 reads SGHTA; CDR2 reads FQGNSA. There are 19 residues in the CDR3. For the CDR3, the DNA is TGTGCCAGCAGCTTATCTGGTAGCGGGGGGAGTTTTGGCACAGATACGCAGTATTTT. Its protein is CASSLSGSGGSFGTDTQYF.

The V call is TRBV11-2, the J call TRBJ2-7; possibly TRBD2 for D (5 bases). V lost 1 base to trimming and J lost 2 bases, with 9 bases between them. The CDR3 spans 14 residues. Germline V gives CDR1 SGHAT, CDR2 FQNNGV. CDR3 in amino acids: CASSLAGKPYEQYV. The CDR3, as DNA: TGTGCCAGCAGCTTAGCCGGGAAACCCTACGAGCAGTACGTC.

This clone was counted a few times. CDR3 sequence: CASSIVRDRGYTF. In DNA form, the CDR3 reads TGTGCCAGTAGTATAGTGAGAGACAGAGGCTACACCTTC. The chain has TRBV19 and TRBJ1-2; D may be TRBD1 (5 bases). Trimming stripped 1 base from V and 8 bases from J, with 11 bases between. In germline, CDR1 is LNHDA, CDR2 SQIVND (reference sequence). This CDR3 region has 13 residues.

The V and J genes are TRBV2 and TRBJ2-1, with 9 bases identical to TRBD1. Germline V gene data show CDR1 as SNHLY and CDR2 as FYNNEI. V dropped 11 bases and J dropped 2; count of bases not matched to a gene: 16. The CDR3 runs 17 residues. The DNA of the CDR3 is TGTGCCGGCCCACCGCCTACGAACAGGGGGCCCTACAATGAGCAGTTCTTC. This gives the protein CAGPPPTNRGPYNEQFF.

The CDR3 bases are TGTGCCAGCAGCTTCGGGGGGTCGCGAGGAGCTTTCTTT. This codes for CASSFGGSRGAFF. J is TRBJ1-1 and V is TRBV5-8; a possible D gene is TRBD1 (5 bases). The V end was cut by 2 bases, the J end by 10 bases, with 15 bases between. CDR1 is SGHTS and CDR2 is YDEGEE in the germline V gene. This CDR3 comprises 13 residues. The full variable domain, in which reference TRBV5-8 and TRBJ1-1 provide the parts outside the CDR3, is EAGVTQSPTHLIKTRGQQATLRCSPISGHTSVYWYQQALGLGLQFLLWYDEGEERNRGNFPPRFSGRQFPNYSSELNVNALELEDSALYLCASSFGGSRGAFFGQGTRLTVV.

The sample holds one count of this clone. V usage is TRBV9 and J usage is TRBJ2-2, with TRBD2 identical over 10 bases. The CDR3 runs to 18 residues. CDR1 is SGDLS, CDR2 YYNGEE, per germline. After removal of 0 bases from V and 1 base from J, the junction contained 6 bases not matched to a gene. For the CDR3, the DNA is TGTGCCAGCAGCGTAGCGTTTTGGACTAGCGGGAACACCGGGGAGCTGTTTTTT. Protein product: CASSVAFWTSGNTGELFF. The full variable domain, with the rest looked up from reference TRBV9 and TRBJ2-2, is DSGVTQTPKHLITATGQRVTLRCSPRSGDLSVYWYQQSLDQGLQFLIQYYNGEERAKGNILERFSAQQFPDLHSELNLSSLELGDSALYFCASSVAFWTSGNTGELFFGEGSRLTVL.

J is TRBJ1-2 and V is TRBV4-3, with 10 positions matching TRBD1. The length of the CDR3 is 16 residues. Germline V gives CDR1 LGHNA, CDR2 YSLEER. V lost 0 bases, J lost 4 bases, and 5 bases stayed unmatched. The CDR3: CASSQEGTGAVYGYTF. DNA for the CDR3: TGCGCCAGCAGCCAAGAAGGGACAGGGGCCGTCTATGGCTACACCTTC.

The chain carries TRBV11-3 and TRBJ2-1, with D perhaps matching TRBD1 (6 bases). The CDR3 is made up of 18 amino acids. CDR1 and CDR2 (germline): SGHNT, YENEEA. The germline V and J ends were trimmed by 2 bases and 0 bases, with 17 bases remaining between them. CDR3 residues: CASSLYLGGRYSYNEQFF. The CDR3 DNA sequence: TGTGCCAGCAGCTTATATCTTGGGGGCCGATACTCCTACAATGAGCAGTTCTTC. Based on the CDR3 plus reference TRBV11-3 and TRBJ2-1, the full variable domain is EAGVVQSPRYKIIEKKQPVAFWCNPISGHNTLYWYLQNLGQGPELLIRYENEEAVDDSQLPKDRFSAERLKGVDSTLKIQPAELGDSAVYLCASSLYLGGRYSYNEQFFGPGTRLTVL.

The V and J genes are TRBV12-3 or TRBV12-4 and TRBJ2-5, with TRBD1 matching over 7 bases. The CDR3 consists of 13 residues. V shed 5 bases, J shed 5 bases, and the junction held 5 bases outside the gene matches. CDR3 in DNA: TGTGCCAGCAGTAGGGGGCTTGGGGAGACCCAGTACTTC. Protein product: CASSRGLGETQYF.

The CDR3 is CASSPGQPTTRGYTF. The CDR3 region has the DNA TGTGCCAGCAGCCCAGGACAGCCAACCACGAGGGGCTACACCTTC. The chain has TRBV7-2 and TRBJ1-2; tentative D call: TRBD1 (6 bases). The CDR3 covers 15 residues. V was shortened by 5 bases and J by 8 bases, with 21 bases between the two germline ends. Germline loops: CDR1 SGHTA, CDR2 FQGNSA. Full variable domain (remainder filled in from reference TRBV7-2 and TRBJ1-2): GAGVSQSPSNKVTEKGKDVELRCDPISGHTALYWYRQSLGQGLEFLIYFQGNSAPDKSGLPSDRFSAERTGGSVSTLTIQRTQQEDSAVYLCASSPGQPTTRGYTFGSGTRLTVV.